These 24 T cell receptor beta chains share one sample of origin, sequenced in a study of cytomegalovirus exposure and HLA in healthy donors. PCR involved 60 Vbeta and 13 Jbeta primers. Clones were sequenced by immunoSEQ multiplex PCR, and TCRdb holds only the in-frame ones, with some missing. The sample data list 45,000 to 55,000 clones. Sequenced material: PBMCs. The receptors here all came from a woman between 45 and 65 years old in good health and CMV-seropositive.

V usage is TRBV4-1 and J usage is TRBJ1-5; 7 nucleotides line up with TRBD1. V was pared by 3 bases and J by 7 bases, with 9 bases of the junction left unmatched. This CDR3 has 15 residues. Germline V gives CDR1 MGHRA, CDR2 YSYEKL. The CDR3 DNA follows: TGCGCCAGCAGCCATTCTCGACAGGGTGGCCAGCCCCAGCATTTT. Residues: CASSHSRQGGQPQHF.

The chain's CDR3 is CASSPDILYNEQFF. The DNA for the CDR3 is TGTGCCAGCAGCCCGGACATATTATACAATGAGCAGTTCTTC. V gene TRBV5-6 combines with J gene TRBJ2-1, with D possibly TRBD1 on 5 matching bases. Germline CDR1 reads SGHDT; CDR2 reads YYEEEE. V was shortened by 4 bases and J by 4 bases, with 12 bases between the two germline ends. The CDR3 has 14 amino acids.

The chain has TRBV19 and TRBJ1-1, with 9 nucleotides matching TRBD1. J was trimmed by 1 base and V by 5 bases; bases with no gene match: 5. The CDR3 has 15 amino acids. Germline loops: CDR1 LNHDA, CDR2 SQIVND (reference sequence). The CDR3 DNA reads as TGTGCCAGTAGTCTAGGACAGGGGCAGAACACTGAAGCTTTCTTT. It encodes CASSLGQGQNTEAFF.

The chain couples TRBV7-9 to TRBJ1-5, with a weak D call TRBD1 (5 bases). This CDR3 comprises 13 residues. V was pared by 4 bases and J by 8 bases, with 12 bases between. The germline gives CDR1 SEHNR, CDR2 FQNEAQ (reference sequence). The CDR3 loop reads CASSSQEGKPQHF. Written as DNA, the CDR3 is TGTGCCAGCAGCTCACAGGAGGGAAAGCCCCAGCATTTT.

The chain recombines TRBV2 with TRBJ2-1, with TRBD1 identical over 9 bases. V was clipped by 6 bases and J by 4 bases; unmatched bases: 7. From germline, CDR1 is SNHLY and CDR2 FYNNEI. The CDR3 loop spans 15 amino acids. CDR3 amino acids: CASSPQGAGYNEQFF. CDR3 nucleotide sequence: TGTGCCAGCAGCCCACAGGGGGCGGGATACAATGAGCAGTTCTTC.

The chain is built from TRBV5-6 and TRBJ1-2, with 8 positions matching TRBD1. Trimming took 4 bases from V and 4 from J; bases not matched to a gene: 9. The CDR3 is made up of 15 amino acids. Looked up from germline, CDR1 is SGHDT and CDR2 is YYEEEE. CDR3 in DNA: TGTGCCAGCAGCCTCTATGTGACAGGGGCCTATGGCTACACCTTC. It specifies CASSLYVTGAYGYTF.

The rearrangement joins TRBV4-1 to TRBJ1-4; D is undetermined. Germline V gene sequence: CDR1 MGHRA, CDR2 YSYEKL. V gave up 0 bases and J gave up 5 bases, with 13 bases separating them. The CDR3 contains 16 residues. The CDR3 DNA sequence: TGCGCCAGCAGCCAAGATACGCGGGTTGGGAATGAAAAACTGTTTTTT. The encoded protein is CASSQDTRVGNEKLFF.

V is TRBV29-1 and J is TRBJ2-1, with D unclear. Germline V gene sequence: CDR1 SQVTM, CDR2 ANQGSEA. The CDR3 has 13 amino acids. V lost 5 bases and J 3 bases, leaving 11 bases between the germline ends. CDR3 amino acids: CSVLTSIYNEQFF. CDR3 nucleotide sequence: TGCAGCGTTCTCACGTCTATCTACAATGAGCAGTTCTTC.

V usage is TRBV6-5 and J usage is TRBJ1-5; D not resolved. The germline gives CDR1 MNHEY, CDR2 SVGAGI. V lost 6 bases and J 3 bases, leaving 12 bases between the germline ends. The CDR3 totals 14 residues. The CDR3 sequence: CASSPWRANQPQHF. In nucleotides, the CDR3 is TGTGCCAGCAGCCCCTGGAGGGCCAATCAGCCCCAGCATTTT.

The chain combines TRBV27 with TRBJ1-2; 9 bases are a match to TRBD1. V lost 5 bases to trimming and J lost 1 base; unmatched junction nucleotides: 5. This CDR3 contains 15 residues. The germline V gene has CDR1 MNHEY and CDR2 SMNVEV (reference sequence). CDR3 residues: CASSPRTGVNYGYTF. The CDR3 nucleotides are TGTGCCAGCAGTCCTCGGACAGGGGTTAACTATGGCTACACCTTC.

This chain's CDR3 is CASVPGTTYEQYF. CDR3 nucleotide sequence: TGTGCTTCCGTACCGGGGACAACCTACGAGCAGTACTTC. This chain connects TRBV2 to TRBJ2-7, with D possibly matching TRBD1 (6 bases). The CDR3 runs 13 residues. Germline loops: CDR1 SNHLY, CDR2 FYNNEI.

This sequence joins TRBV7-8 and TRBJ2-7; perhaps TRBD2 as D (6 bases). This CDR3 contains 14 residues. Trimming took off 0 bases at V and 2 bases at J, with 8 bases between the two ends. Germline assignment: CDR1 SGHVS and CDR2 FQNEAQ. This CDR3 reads CASSLAAGTYEQYF. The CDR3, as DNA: TGTGCCAGCAGCTTAGCGGCGGGGACCTACGAGCAGTACTTC.

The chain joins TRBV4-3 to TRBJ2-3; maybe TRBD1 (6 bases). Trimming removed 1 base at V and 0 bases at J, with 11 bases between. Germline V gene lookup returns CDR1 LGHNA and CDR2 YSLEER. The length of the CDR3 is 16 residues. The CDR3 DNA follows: TGCGCCAGCAGCCAAGGGGGACACTTTAGCACAGATACGCAGTATTTT. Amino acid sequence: CASSQGGHFSTDTQYF.

CDR3 sequence (DNA): TGTGCCAGTAGTATCTTGGGACAGGCCCCCACAGATACGCAGTATTTT. It specifies CASSILGQAPTDTQYF. V gene TRBV19 combines with J gene TRBJ2-3, with 8 nucleotides matching TRBD1. Per the germline V gene, CDR1 is LNHDA and CDR2 is SQIVND (reference sequence). The CDR3 runs 16 residues. After removal of 3 bases from V and 2 bases from J, the junction contained 7 bases not matched to a gene.

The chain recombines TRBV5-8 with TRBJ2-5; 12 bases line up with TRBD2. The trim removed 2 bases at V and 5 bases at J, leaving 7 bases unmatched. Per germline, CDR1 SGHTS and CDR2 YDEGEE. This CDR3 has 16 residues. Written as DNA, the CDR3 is TGTGCCAGCAGCTTTCTAGCGGGGGGGCCCGTTGAGACCCAGTACTTC. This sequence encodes CASSFLAGGPVETQYF.

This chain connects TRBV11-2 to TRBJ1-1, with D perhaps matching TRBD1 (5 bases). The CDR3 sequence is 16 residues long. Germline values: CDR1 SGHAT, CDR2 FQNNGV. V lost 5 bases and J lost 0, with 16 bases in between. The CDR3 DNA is TGTGCCAGCAGCCCGCGACAGAGCTACATGAACACTGAAGCTTTCTTT. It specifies CASSPRQSYMNTEAFF.

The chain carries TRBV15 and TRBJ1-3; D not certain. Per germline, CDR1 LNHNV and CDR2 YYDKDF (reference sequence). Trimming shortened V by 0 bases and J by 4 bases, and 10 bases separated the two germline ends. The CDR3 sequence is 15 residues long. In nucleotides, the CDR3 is TGTGCCACCAGCAGAGAATCCGGTTGGGGAAACACCATATATTTT. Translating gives CATSRESGWGNTIYF.

CDR3 amino acids: CASSQDRSGGSDTQYF. CDR3 DNA sequence: TGCGCCAGCAGCCAAGATAGAAGCGGGGGTTCCGATACGCAGTATTTT. The rearrangement joins TRBV4-1 to TRBJ2-3; 8 nucleotides line up with TRBD2. This CDR3 comprises 16 residues. V shed 0 bases, J shed 6 bases, and the junction held 8 bases outside the gene matches. Germline V lookup: CDR1 MGHRA, CDR2 YSYEKL.

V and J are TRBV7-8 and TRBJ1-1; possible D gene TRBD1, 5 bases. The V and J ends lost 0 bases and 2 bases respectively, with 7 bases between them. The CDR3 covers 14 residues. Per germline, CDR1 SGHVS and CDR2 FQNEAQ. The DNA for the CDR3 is TGTGCCAGCAGCTTAGCGACAGTTAACACTGAAGCTTTCTTT. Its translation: CASSLATVNTEAFF.

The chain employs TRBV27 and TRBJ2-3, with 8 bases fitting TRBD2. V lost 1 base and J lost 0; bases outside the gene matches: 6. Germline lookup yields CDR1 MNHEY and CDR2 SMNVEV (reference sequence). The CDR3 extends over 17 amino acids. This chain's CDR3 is CASSLLGLAGSTDTQYF. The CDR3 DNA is TGTGCCAGCAGTTTATTAGGGCTAGCGGGTAGCACAGATACGCAGTATTTT.

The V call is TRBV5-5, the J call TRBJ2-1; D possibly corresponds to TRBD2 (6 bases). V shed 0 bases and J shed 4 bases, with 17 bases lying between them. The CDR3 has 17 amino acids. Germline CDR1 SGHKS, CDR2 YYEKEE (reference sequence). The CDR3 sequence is CASSLAEGSGAYNEQFF. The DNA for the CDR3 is TGTGCCAGCAGCTTGGCCGAAGGTAGCGGAGCGTACAATGAGCAGTTCTTC.

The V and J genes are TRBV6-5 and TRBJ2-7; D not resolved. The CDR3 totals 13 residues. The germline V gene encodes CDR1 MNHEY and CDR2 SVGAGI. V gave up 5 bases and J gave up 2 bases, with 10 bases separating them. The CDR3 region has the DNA TGTGCCAGCAGTCCCCGCGTTCCCTACGAGCAGTACTTC. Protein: CASSPRVPYEQYF.

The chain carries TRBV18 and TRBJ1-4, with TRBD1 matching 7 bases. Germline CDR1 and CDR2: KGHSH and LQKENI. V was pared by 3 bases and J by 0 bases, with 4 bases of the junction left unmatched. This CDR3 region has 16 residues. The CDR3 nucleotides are TGTGCCAGCTCACCCGGACAGGTTGCAACTAATGAAAAACTGTTTTTT. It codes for CASSPGQVATNEKLFF.

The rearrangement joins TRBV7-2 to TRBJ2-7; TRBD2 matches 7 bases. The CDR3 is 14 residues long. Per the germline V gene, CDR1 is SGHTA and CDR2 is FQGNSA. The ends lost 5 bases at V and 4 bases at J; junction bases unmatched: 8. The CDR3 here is CASSPTGSGYEQYF. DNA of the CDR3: TGTGCCAGCAGCCCAACGGGTAGCGGGTACGAGCAGTACTTC.